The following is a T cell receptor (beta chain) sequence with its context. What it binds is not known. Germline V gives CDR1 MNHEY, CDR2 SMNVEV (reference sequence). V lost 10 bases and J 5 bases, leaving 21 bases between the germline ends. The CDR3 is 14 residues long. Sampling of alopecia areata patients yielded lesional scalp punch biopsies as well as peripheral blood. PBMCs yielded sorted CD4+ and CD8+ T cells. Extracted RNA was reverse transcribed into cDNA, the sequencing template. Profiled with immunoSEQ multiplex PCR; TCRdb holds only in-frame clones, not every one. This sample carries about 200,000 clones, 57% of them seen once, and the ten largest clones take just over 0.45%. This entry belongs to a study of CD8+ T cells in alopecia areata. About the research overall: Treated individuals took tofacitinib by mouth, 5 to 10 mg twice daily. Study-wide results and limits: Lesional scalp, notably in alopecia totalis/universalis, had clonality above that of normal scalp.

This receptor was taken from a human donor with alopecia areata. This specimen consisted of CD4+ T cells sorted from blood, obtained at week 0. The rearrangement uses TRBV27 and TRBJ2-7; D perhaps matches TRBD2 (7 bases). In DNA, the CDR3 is TGTGCCACCTGGGCGGCGAGGGGGGGCCACGAGCAGTACTTC. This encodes CATWAARGGHEQYF.